This T cell receptor beta chain was identified in a study of CD8+ T cells in alopecia areata. Extraction and reverse transcription of RNA yielded cDNA as the sequencing template. Data came from immunoSEQ multiplex PCR; TCRdb stores just in-frame clones and leaves some out. The table lists roughly 140,000 clones, around 51% of them singletons. Germline V lookup: CDR1 MGHRA, CDR2 YSYEKL. Trimming took off 0 bases at V and 9 bases at J, with 15 bases between the two ends. The CDR3 totals 15 residues. The source of this sequence is a human donor with alopecia areata. This material consisted of CD4+ T cells sorted from blood, taken at week 0. The chain employs TRBV4-1 and TRBJ1-5; no clear D. CDR3: CASSQDPAGLGPQHF. The CDR3, as DNA: TGCGCCAGCAGCCAAGATCCGGCTGGCCTCGGGCCCCAGCATTTT.